This T cell receptor (beta chain) was sequenced for a study of cytomegalovirus exposure and HLA in healthy donors. Study information: Previous work identified roughly 110 million unique TCR beta sequences from 150 million to 200 million T cells. Notes on the study in general: Donors were assumed by presence/absence analyses to have roughly uniform sequencing depth.

Nominally healthy donors provided the samples, though records likely missed some immune exposures. This CDR3 has 12 residues. Deletions cut 2 bases from V and 4 bases from J, with 5 bases between. CDR1 LNHDA and CDR2 SQIVND come from the germline V gene (reference sequence). On this clone itself: What it binds is not known. This CDR3 is also generated by other DNA sequences in the sample.

PCR primers comprised 60 Vbeta and 13 Jbeta primers. Only in-frame clones appear in the TCRdb table, and some are missing; sequencing was by immunoSEQ multiplex PCR. The sample lists roughly 190,000 clones; around 90% were seen once. Sequencing was performed on PBMCs. The V and J genes are TRBV19 and TRBJ1-1; a weak D match, TRBD1 (5 bases). This sequence originates from a boy aged 2 to 9 in good health and CMV-seronegative. The CDR3, as DNA: TGTGCCAGTAGTATAAGGGGCACTGAAGCTTTCTTT. Translating it yields CASSIRGTEAFF.